This T cell receptor (beta chain) was sequenced in a study of OX40 agonist ivuxolimab in advanced cancers. Study-level information: Six ivuxolimab dose levels, 0.01 to 10 mg/kg, were given intravenously every 2 weeks. Of the patients, three showed partial responses, one with hepatocellular carcinoma and two with cutaneous melanoma.

Sampling of blood occurred at baseline, cycle 4 day 1, and cycle 7 day 1. V shed 4 bases, J shed 2 bases, and the junction held 7 bases outside the gene matches. This CDR3 contains 15 residues. Germline CDR1 is KGHSH and CDR2 is LQKENI. Study-wide results and limits: Certain nonresponders likewise exhibited a low normalized T-cell clonal expansion.

Sequencing used immunoSEQ multiplex PCR; TCRdb keeps in-frame clones, though not all of them. The sample records approximately 70,000 clones, about four fifths being singletons. A word on this clone: Its specificity is not known.

This chain connects TRBV18 to TRBJ2-7; the match to TRBD1 covers 8 bases. Sequences were derived from CD4+ or CD8+ T cells sorted from blood, sampled in a trial of the OX40 agonist ivuxolimab. This sequence originates from an adult with an advanced solid tumor such as melanoma, head and neck, liver or kidney cancer. DNA for the CDR3: TGTGCCAGCTCACGTACAGGGGGGCCCACCTACGAGCAGTACTTC. It yields the protein CASSRTGGPTYEQYF. The variable domain in full, completed from reference TRBV18 and TRBJ2-7, reads NAGVMQNPRHLVRRRGQEARLRCSPMKGHSHVYWYRQLPEEGLKFMVYLQKENIIDESGMPKERFSAEFPKEGPSILRIQQVVRGDSAAYFCASSRTGGPTYEQYFGPGTRLTVT.